The rows below give T cell receptor beta chains drawn from one sample of a study of T-cell memory formation after mild COVID-19. TCRdb reprocessed the 5' RACE reads via MiXCR and lists one record per CDR3 protein. The table shows 120,000 to 150,000 distinct CDR3 sequences, with 15% to 20% occurring only once. Sequencing was done on a sample of PBMCs or a T cell subset sorted from them (not recorded which). The origin of the receptors is an adult woman who had mild COVID-19 (a few samples of this study predate the infection). Cell type and time point are not known. The CDR3 runs from the conserved cysteine through the conserved F or W. The D gene is left open where the match is weak.

V gene	J gene	D gene	CDR3 protein
TRBV6-5	TRBJ2-7	TRBD1	CASRRTGRHEQYF
TRBV4-2	TRBJ2-7	.	CASSQDPGFGSYEQYF
TRBV6-5	TRBJ2-5	TRBD2	CASSYSGLEETQYF
TRBV24-1	.	.	CATSSPDANSYEQFF
TRBV5-1	TRBJ1-4	TRBD1	CASSPSQGATNEKLFF
TRBV7-9	TRBJ2-5	.	CASGPRETQYF
TRBV12-3/TRBV12-4	TRBJ1-1	.	CASSWGGRTEAFF
TRBV5-4	TRBJ2-5	TRBD1	CASSLRTGQETQYF
TRBV24-1	TRBJ2-1	.	CATSELGRDYNEQFF
TRBV5-5	TRBJ2-7	.	CASSSRGLLPYEQYF
TRBV7-9	TRBJ2-2	.	CASRSQGTGELFF
TRBV6-5	TRBJ2-1	TRBD1	CASSYSGQKQFF
TRBV13	TRBJ2-1	.	CASSLALNALREVDEQFF
TRBV19	TRBJ1-1	.	CASSSPGHPNTEAFF
TRBV9	TRBJ2-2	TRBD1	CASSYTGQGPGELFF
TRBV3-1	TRBJ1-4	.	CASSPNNNNEKLFF
TRBV5-1	TRBJ2-1	.	CASSLGGDLSYNEQFF
TRBV11-2	TRBJ1-6	TRBD1	CASSLRQGGNSPLLF
TRBV12-2	TRBJ2-7	.	CASRLGGNEQYF
TRBV5-1	TRBJ2-6	.	CASRADSGANVLTF
TRBV7-6	TRBJ1-3	TRBD1	CASSLLQGTNAGNTIYF
TRBV29-1	TRBJ2-7	TRBD1	CSVDGGTGIRGEQYF
TRBV7-2	TRBJ2-7	.	CASSVDRNYEQYF
TRBV15	TRBJ1-5	TRBD1	CATSTDRVNQPQHF
TRBV20-1	TRBJ1-6	.	CSASPGGSSYNSPLHF
TRBV20-1	TRBJ2-1	.	CSAGTPYEQFF
TRBV20-1	TRBJ1-1	.	CSASRSTNSAFF
TRBV10-3	TRBJ1-5	TRBD1	CATAPDRGYSNQPQHF
TRBV7-2	TRBJ2-4	TRBD1	CASTPYGGTGMHF